This T cell receptor (beta chain) comes out of a study of shared clonotypes between healthy human individuals. The assay was carried out at the deep level. Each cell subset's genomic DNA was divided evenly among several immunoSEQ plates. Using immunoSEQ multiplex PCR, the repertoire was profiled, and TCRdb retains in-frame clones only, with some absent. The table includes approximately 2.3 million clones, 85% to 95% detected once. Study observations and caveats: The naive CD4 repertoires of a handful of donors were compared, and around 5% of clonotypes were shared.

As to this clone: The target antigen is unknown.

Germline trimming cut 0 bases from V and 2 bases from J; bases unmatched to any gene: 8. The CDR3 has 17 residues. CDR1 and CDR2 from the germline V gene are SGHNT and YYREEE (reference sequence). The genes are TRBV5-4 and TRBJ2-7, with 10 bases matching TRBD1. The sequence derives from a young man in good health. Some clones in this sample may be carry-over from other donors' samples. The source material was naive CD4+ T cells from PBMCs. The sample's subset: CD45RA+ positively selected. The CDR3 sequence: CASSLGGPGQGTYEQYF. In DNA, the CDR3 is TGTGCCAGCAGCTTGGGAGGGCCGGGACAGGGGACCTACGAGCAGTACTTC.